This T cell receptor (beta chain) is drawn from a study of blood T cell repertoires in COVID-19. Overall study: Specimens from acute and convalescent COVID-19 originated in the United States, Italy and Spain. T cells, B-cell-depleted T cells, or PBMCs provided the cDNA or gDNA that served as material.

The CDR3 has 15 amino acids. Trimming removed 0 bases from V and 3 bases from J, with 10 bases in between. Per germline, CDR1 SGHRS and CDR2 YFSETQ. In the authors' methods: Amplification from reference gene primers served as the basis for estimated nucleated cell counts. The method was immunoSEQ multiplex PCR; TCRdb's version includes in-frame clones alone and lacks a portion of them. The V and J calls and the clone size are those of that table, but D and trimming were determined from the DNA. This table has 200,000 to 250,000 clones, approximately 88% appearing once. The sequence was obtained from a man aged 55 to 70 who had recovered from COVID-19. What was sequenced was peripheral blood. The chain links TRBV5-1 to TRBJ1-3; D might be TRBD1 (5 bases). CDR3 coding DNA: TGCGCCAGCAGCTTGGTGGGGGGTCGTGGAAACACCATATATTTT. This translates into CASSLVGGRGNTIYF.